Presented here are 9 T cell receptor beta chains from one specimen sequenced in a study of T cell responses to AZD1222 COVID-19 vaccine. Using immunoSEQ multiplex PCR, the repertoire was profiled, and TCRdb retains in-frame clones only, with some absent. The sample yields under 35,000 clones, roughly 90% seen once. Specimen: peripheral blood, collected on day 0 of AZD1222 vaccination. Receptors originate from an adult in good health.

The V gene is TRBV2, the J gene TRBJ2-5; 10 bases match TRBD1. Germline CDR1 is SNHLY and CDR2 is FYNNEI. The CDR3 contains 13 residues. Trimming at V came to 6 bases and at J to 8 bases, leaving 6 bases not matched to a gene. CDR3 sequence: CASSTGTGVTQYF. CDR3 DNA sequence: TGTGCCAGCAGCACCGGGACAGGGGTAACCCAGTACTTC.

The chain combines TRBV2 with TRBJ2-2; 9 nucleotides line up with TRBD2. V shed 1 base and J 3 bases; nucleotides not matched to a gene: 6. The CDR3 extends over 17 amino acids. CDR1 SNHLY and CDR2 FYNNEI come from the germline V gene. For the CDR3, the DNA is TGTGCCAGCAGTGAAGGGCGGGGGGGCGCGGACACCGGGGAGCTGTTTTTT. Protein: CASSEGRGGADTGELFF.

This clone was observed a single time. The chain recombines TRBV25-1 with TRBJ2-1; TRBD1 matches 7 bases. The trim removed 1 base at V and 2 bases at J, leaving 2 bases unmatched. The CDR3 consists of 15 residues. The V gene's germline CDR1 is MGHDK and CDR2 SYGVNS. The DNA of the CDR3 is TGTGCCAGCAGTGAATCGGGACAGCCCTACAATGAGCAGTTCTTC. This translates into CASSESGQPYNEQFF.

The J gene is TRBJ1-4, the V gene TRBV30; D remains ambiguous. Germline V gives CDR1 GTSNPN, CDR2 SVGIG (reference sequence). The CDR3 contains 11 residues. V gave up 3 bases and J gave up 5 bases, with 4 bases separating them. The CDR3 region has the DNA TGTGCCTGGAGGGAAAATGAAAAACTGTTTTTT. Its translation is CAWRENEKLFF.

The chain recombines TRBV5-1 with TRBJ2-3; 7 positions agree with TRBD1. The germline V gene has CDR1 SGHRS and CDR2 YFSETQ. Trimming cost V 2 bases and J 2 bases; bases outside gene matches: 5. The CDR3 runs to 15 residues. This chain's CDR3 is CASSFRDRYTDTQYF. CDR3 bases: TGCGCCAGCAGCTTCCGGGACAGATACACAGATACGCAGTATTTT.

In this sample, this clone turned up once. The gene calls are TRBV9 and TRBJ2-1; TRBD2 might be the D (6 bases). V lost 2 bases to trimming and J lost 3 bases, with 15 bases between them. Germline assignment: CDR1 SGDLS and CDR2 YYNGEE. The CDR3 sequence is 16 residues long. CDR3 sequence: CASSVGSSGFYNEQFF. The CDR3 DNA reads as TGTGCCAGCAGCGTTGGGAGTAGCGGCTTCTACAATGAGCAGTTCTTC.

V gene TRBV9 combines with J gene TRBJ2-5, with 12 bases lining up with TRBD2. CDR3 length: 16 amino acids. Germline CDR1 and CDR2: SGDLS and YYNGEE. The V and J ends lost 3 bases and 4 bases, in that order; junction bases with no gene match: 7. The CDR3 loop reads CASSELAGGRRETQYF. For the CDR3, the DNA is TGTGCCAGCAGCGAACTAGCGGGGGGTCGGCGAGAGACCCAGTACTTC.

In DNA, the CDR3 is TGTGCCAGCAGCTCGGGACAGGGACTCTATGGCTACACCTTC. This gives the protein CASSSGQGLYGYTF. The genes are TRBV3-1 (or the pseudogene TRBV3-2) and TRBJ1-2, with TRBD1 matching over 9 bases. J lost 4 bases, V lost 5 bases, and 5 bases had no gene match. Germline loops: CDR1 LGHDT, CDR2 YNNKEL (reference sequence). The CDR3 has 14 residues.

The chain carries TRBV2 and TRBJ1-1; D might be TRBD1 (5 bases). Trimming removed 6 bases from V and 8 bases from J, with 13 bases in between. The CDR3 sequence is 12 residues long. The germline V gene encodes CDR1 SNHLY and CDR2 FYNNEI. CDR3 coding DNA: TGTGCCAGCAGCAGGGAGTCGACGGAAGCTTTCTTT. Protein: CASSRESTEAFF.